A selection of T cell receptor beta chains follows, all from one sample in a study of OX40 agonist ivuxolimab in advanced cancers. Only in-frame clones appear in the TCRdb table, and some are missing; sequencing was by immunoSEQ multiplex PCR. The data contain some 43,000 clones, over 90% of them singletons. The sample consisted of CD4+ or CD8+ T cells sorted from blood, taken in a trial of the OX40 agonist ivuxolimab. The receptors derive from an adult with an advanced solid tumor such as melanoma, head and neck, liver or kidney cancer. Each CDR3 is given with its conserved first and last residue. A D gene is named only where the DNA matches it firmly. Size tells how often a clone was seen (once, few, many) or the class of an expanded clone, and some rows leave it out.

DNA,CDR3,V,size,D,J
TGTGCCACCAGCACAAGGACAGGGGGTTACGAGCAGTACTTC,CATSTRTGGYEQYF,TRBV15,NA,TRBD1,TRBJ2-7
TGCAGCGTTCGTTCCTTGACAGGGCTCACTGAAGCTTTCTTT,CSVRSLTGLTEAFF,TRBV29-1,NA,TRBD1,TRBJ1-1
TGTGCCATCAGTGGGTCCGGGACTAACTCCTACGAGCAGTACTTC,CAISGSGTNSYEQYF,TRBV10-3,few,TRBD2,TRBJ2-7
TGTGCCAGCAGTGAAGCGCTTCAACAGGGACGGGGTCGCAATCAGCCCCAGCATTTT,CASSEALQQGRGRNQPQHF,TRBV6-1,NA,NA,TRBJ1-5
TGTGCCAGCAGCCCTTCCCCACTAGCGGAGCAGTTCTTC,CASSPSPLAEQFF,TRBV11-3,NA,TRBD2,TRBJ2-1
TGTGCCAGCAGTGAACATCGGTGGGGTGGCATTCGGGGTAATGAAAAACTGTTTTTT,CASSEHRWGGIRGNEKLFF,TRBV6-1,NA,NA,TRBJ1-4
TGCGCCAGCAGCCAAGGTGACGAAGCTTTCTTT,CASSQGDEAFF,TRBV4-1,NA,NA,TRBJ1-1
TGTGCCAGCAGCAGAAAGGGCTGGGGTGAGACCCAGTACTTC,CASSRKGWGETQYF,TRBV7-9,NA,NA,TRBJ2-5
TGTGCCAGCAGCCAAGTTGAGGGATCTGAAGCTTTCTTT,CASSQVEGSEAFF,TRBV14,NA,NA,TRBJ1-1
TGTGCCAGCAGTTACTCGCGAGTTAACACCGGGGAGCTGTTTTTT,CASSYSRVNTGELFF,TRBV6-5,NA,NA,TRBJ2-2